This TCR beta chain was sequenced during a study of cytomegalovirus exposure and HLA in healthy donors. Regarding the study as a whole: Among CMV-associated TCR beta chains, most appeared HLA-restricted in a later analysis. Later analysis showed TCR association rates varying by HLA locus, highest for DRB1 and lowest for HLA-C.

Regarding donors, all were healthy bone marrow donors. The CDR3 totals 14 residues. Germline V CDR1 and CDR2: MNHEY, SVGAGI. The V end was cut by 4 bases, the J end by 9 bases, with 16 bases between. With regard to this clone: Its antigen is currently unknown.

The PCR ran on 60 Vbeta and 13 Jbeta primers. Sequencing was performed with immunoSEQ multiplex PCR; in TCRdb, only in-frame clones are kept and a portion is missing. Its table records around 77,000 clones. This receptor was taken from a man aged 45-65 years in good health and CMV-seropositive. J is TRBJ2-1 and V is TRBV6-5, with a tentative D call TRBD1 (5 bases). The sequenced material came from PBMCs. CDR3 region: CASSFSRFQGEQFF. The CDR3 DNA sequence: TGTGCCAGCAGTTTCTCCCGTTTCCAGGGTGAGCAGTTCTTC.